This entry describes one TCR beta chain. These data come from a study of shared T cell receptors in the human thymus. Germline loops: CDR1 SQVTM, CDR2 ANQGSEA. V lost 4 bases to trimming and J lost 4 bases, with 8 bases between them. This CDR3 comprises 11 residues. Clones were sequenced by immunoSEQ multiplex PCR, and TCRdb holds only the in-frame ones, with some missing. The table has 500,000 to 850,000 clones, around 87% seen once. This same sample was also part of a study on human thymus T cells.

Sequencing was performed on thymocytes. The chain is built from TRBV29-1 and TRBJ2-7; maybe TRBD2 (5 bases). This clonotype was sampled from a boy in the first two years of life with a congenital heart defect. This chain's CDR3 is CSVVRDYEQYF. In DNA, the CDR3 is TGCAGCGTTGTCCGGGATTACGAGCAGTACTTC.